This TCR beta chain was identified during a study of T cell responses to AZD1222 COVID-19 vaccine. Across the whole study: Pooled samples include second doses given at about 4 or 12 weeks. General observations from the study: Spike-specific TCR breadth and depth went up after people got two AZD1222 doses. A mostly white British donor set with more females was recruited, and clonal diversity was possibly underestimated.

The data were produced by immunoSEQ multiplex PCR, yet TCRdb's version contains in-frame clones alone and is incomplete. The table records about 67,000 clones, 84% of them present only once. The count of this clone is one. The antigen remains unidentified. There are 13 residues in the CDR3. Germline values: CDR1 MDHEN, CDR2 SYDVKM. The V end was cut by 6 bases, the J end by 1 base, with 7 bases between. The sample consisted of peripheral blood, taken on day 0 of AZD1222 vaccination. The chain employs TRBV28 and TRBJ2-4; perhaps TRBD2 as D (6 bases). The sequence derives from an adult in good health. This CDR3 is CASRGGAKNIQYF. CDR3 bases: TGTGCCAGCAGAGGAGGGGCCAAAAACATTCAGTACTTC.